This TCR beta chain was captured by sequencing in a study of cytomegalovirus exposure and HLA in healthy donors. CDR1 and CDR2 from the germline V gene are MNHEY and SVGAGI. The CDR3 totals 14 residues. Between the trimmed V and J ends, which lost 0 bases and 4 bases, there was a span of 8 bases. Remarks on this clone: Its antigen remains unidentified.

Assay: immunoSEQ multiplex PCR; the TCRdb copy retains only in-frame clones and omits some. The table records 150,000 to 200,000 clones, around four fifths of them present only once. Study-wide points: According to the study, around 180 TCR beta chains were cytomegalovirus-associated. Usually a TCR sequence was rare, but some public TCRs were found in many donors. It was reportedly the case that the classifier diagnosed cytomegalovirus status with high specificity and sensitivity.

The donors were part of the validation cohort, which consisted of more than 90 subjects and was separate from the first cohort of 666 subjects. This sequence joins TRBV6-5 and TRBJ2-3, with a possible D match to TRBD2 (6 bases). This receptor was taken from a man aged 25-40 years in good health and CMV-seropositive. Sequencing was done on a sample of PBMCs. The CDR3, as DNA: TGTGCCAGCAGTTACTCAGGGGAGGCAGATACGCAGTATTTT. Amino acid sequence: CASSYSGEADTQYF.